The 28 T cell receptor beta chains below were found in one sample sequenced in a study of OX40 agonist ivuxolimab in advanced cancers. TCRdb's copy holds only in-frame clones and misses some; the assay was immunoSEQ multiplex PCR. The sample consists of some 35,000 clones, more than 70% of them appearing once. The sample consisted of CD4+ or CD8+ T cells sorted from blood, taken in a trial of the OX40 agonist ivuxolimab. These receptors came from an adult with an advanced solid tumor such as melanoma, head and neck, liver or kidney cancer.

This chain joins TRBV6-6 and TRBJ1-1; D gene uncertain. This CDR3 is built from 15 residues. The V end lost 2 bases, the J end lost 0 bases, and 10 bases lay between the germline ends. Germline-derived CDR1 and CDR2 are MNHNY and SVGAGI (reference sequence). The CDR3 DNA follows: TGTGCCAGCAGTTACGGAGGGCCCTTGAACACTGAAGCTTTCTTT. Its translation: CASSYGGPLNTEAFF.

The rearrangement uses TRBV4-1 and TRBJ1-2; D is unresolved. This CDR3 contains 15 residues. The V end was cut by 1 base, the J end by 1 base, with 10 bases between. CDR1 MGHRA and CDR2 YSYEKL come from the germline V gene. As DNA, the CDR3 is TGCGCCAGCAGCCAAGGAGACTCGTTTAACTATGGCTACACCTTC. It yields the protein CASSQGDSFNYGYTF.

This clone has only one observation. The CDR3 bases are TGTGCCAGCAGCGGGAGCTCTGGAAACACCATATATTTT. As protein: CASSGSSGNTIYF. V is TRBV5-5 and J is TRBJ1-3; D remains ambiguous. Germline assignment: CDR1 SGHKS and CDR2 YYEKEE (reference sequence). V was pared by 4 bases and J by 0 bases, with 5 bases between. The length of the CDR3 is 13 residues.

J is TRBJ2-1 and V is TRBV5-1; D is undetermined. This CDR3 is 13 amino acids long. Germline assignment: CDR1 SGHRS and CDR2 YFSETQ. Trimming took 4 bases from V and 0 from J, leaving 5 bases between them. The CDR3 bases are TGCGCCAGCAGCACGAGCTCCTACAATGAGCAGTTCTTC. Its protein product is CASSTSSYNEQFF. Drawing the rest from reference TRBV5-1 and TRBJ2-1, the complete variable domain is KAGVTQTPRYLIKTRGQQVTLSCSPISGHRSVSWYQQTPGQGLQFLFEYFSETQRNKGNFPGRFSGRQFSNSRSEMNVSTLELGDSALYLCASSTSSYNEQFFGPGTRLTVL.

The rearrangement uses TRBV2 and TRBJ2-4, with 7 bases lining up with TRBD1. Germline CDR1 and CDR2: SNHLY and FYNNEI. Trimming cost V 5 bases and J 0 bases; bases outside gene matches: 4. There are 15 residues in the CDR3. The CDR3 is CASSRDSLAKNIQYF. CDR3 bases: TGTGCCAGCAGTCGGGACAGCCTAGCCAAAAACATTCAGTACTTC.

This clone was picked up a small number of times. J is TRBJ2-3 and V is TRBV14; no clear D. Germline lookup yields CDR1 SGHDN and CDR2 FVKESK. This CDR3 contains 15 residues. V shed 6 bases and J shed 5 bases, with 18 bases lying between them. The CDR3 DNA follows: TGTGCCAGCAGTATAAGACGGCCTATGGGAGATACGCAGTATTTT. Its translation is CASSIRRPMGDTQYF. The complete variable domain, with remaining parts taken from reference TRBV14 and TRBJ2-3, reads EAGVTQFPSHSVIEKGQTVTLRCDPISGHDNLYWYRRVMGKEIKFLLHFVKESKQDESGMPNNRFLAERTGGTYSTLKVQPAELEDSGVYFCASSIRRPMGDTQYFGPGTRLTVL.

This sequence joins TRBV30 and TRBJ2-4; tentative D call: TRBD1 (5 bases). Trimming removed 4 bases from V and 5 bases from J, with 6 bases in between. Germline assignment: CDR1 GTSNPN and CDR2 SVGIG (reference sequence). The CDR3 has 11 amino acids. CDR3 DNA: TGTGCCTGGACCAGGGAAAACATTCAGTACTTC. Translating gives CAWTRENIQYF.

The V call is TRBV28, the J call TRBJ1-4, with 9 bases identical to TRBD1. From germline, CDR1 is MDHEN and CDR2 SYDVKM. Losses at the gene ends were 3 bases for V and 9 bases for J; bases not matched to a gene: 17. The CDR3 is 18 residues long. This chain's CDR3 is CASSFTLWGQGSEKKLFF. CDR3 DNA: TGTGCCAGCAGTTTTACATTGTGGGGACAGGGAAGCGAAAAAAAACTGTTTTTT.

This sequence joins TRBV19 and TRBJ1-1; D not resolved. Per the germline V gene, CDR1 is LNHDA and CDR2 is SQIVND (reference sequence). The ends were cut back, 4 bases at V and 7 bases at J, with 19 bases in the middle. CDR3 size: 15 residues. The CDR3 coding sequence is TGTGCCAGTAGTAAGGTCACGGCCCAGGAGAGTGAAGCTTTCTTT. This translates into CASSKVTAQESEAFF.

This clone was observed a single time. The sample carries other DNA sequences with the same CDR3. The V and J genes are TRBV7-3 and TRBJ2-7; 9 nucleotides agree with TRBD2. Trimming at V came to 5 bases and at J to 5 bases, leaving 10 bases not matched to a gene. Per the germline V gene, CDR1 is SGHTA and CDR2 is FQGTGA. This CDR3 has 15 residues. Here the CDR3 reads CASSLTGTSYDEQYF. The CDR3 nucleotides read TGTGCCAGCAGCCTTACCGGGACTAGCTATGACGAGCAGTACTTC.

V gene TRBV2 combines with J gene TRBJ1-2, with D maybe TRBD1 (5 bases). V shed 4 bases and J shed 8 bases, with 14 bases lying between them. The CDR3 contains 13 residues. From germline, CDR1 is SNHLY and CDR2 FYNNEI. The CDR3 nucleotides are TGTGCCAGCAGTGGGGACGGCCCCATAGGCTACACCTTC. It yields the protein CASSGDGPIGYTF.

The chain combines TRBV27 with TRBJ2-1, with 14 bases lining up with TRBD2. Germline V CDR1 and CDR2: MNHEY, SMNVEV (reference sequence). The CDR3 loop spans 16 amino acids. V shed 6 bases, J shed 7 bases, and the junction held 8 bases outside the gene matches. The CDR3 is CASRPPGTSGRNEQFF. The CDR3 coding sequence is TGTGCCAGCAGACCCCCCGGGACTAGCGGGAGAAATGAGCAGTTCTTC.

This sequence joins TRBV7-3 and TRBJ2-5, with a tentative D call TRBD2 (6 bases). CDR1 and CDR2 (germline): SGHTA, FQGTGA. V was clipped by 5 bases and J by 11 bases, with 18 bases between them. The CDR3 runs 13 residues. Written as DNA, the CDR3 is TGTGCCAGCAGCGCTGGACCGTCTCGGGAGCAGTACTTC. Translated, it gives CASSAGPSREQYF.

This chain connects TRBV11-2 to TRBJ2-3; D gene ambiguous. The CDR3 consists of 12 residues. V was pared by 5 bases and J by 3 bases, with 6 bases between. CDR1 and CDR2 from the germline V gene are SGHAT and FQNNGV. CDR3: CASSPDTDTQYF. CDR3 DNA sequence: TGTGCCAGCAGCCCGGATACAGATACGCAGTATTTT. The full variable domain, rest sourced from reference TRBV11-2 and TRBJ2-3, is EAGVAQSPRYKIIEKRQSVAFWCNPISGHATLYWYQQILGQGPKLLIQFQNNGVVDDSQLPKDRFSAERLKGVDSTLKIQPAKLEDSAVYLCASSPDTDTQYFGPGTRLTVL.

The J gene is TRBJ2-1, the V gene TRBV5-1, with TRBD2 matching 7 bases. After removal of 4 bases from V and 5 bases from J, the junction contained 9 bases not matched to a gene. Germline lookup yields CDR1 SGHRS and CDR2 YFSETQ. The CDR3 contains 15 residues. The CDR3 sequence: CASSRLAPTDNEQFF. The CDR3 nucleotides read TGCGCCAGCAGCCGACTAGCACCCACGGACAATGAGCAGTTCTTC.

The chain joins TRBV5-1 to TRBJ2-3; possibly TRBD2 for D (6 bases). The V gene lost 6 bases and the J gene lost 5 bases, with 31 bases spanning the gap. The CDR3 spans 19 residues. Per germline, CDR1 SGHRS and CDR2 YFSETQ. The CDR3 region has the DNA TGCGCCAGCATCCTTCGGAGGGGTTGCCCCTTAGGGCTCCAAGATACGCAGTATTTT. This encodes CASILRRGCPLGLQDTQYF.

J is TRBJ2-3 and V is TRBV5-1, with D maybe TRBD1 (5 bases). CDR3 size: 12 residues. Trimming stripped 2 bases from V and 6 bases from J, with 7 bases between. Germline assignment: CDR1 SGHRS and CDR2 YFSETQ. In DNA form, the CDR3 reads TGCGCCAGCAGCTTCAAGGGGGATACGCAGTATTTT. Amino acids: CASSFKGDTQYF. The whole variable domain, filled in from reference TRBV5-1 and TRBJ2-3, reads KAGVTQTPRYLIKTRGQQVTLSCSPISGHRSVSWYQQTPGQGLQFLFEYFSETQRNKGNFPGRFSGRQFSNSRSEMNVSTLELGDSALYLCASSFKGDTQYFGPGTRLTVL.

The V and J genes are TRBV14 and TRBJ2-3; a weak D match, TRBD1 (6 bases). The CDR3 has 16 residues. CDR1 SGHDN and CDR2 FVKESK come from the germline V gene. V lost 3 bases and J 0 bases, leaving 13 bases between the germline ends. In nucleotides, the CDR3 is TGTGCCAGCAGCCACCGGACAGTTTCTAGCACAGATACGCAGTATTTT. Protein product: CASSHRTVSSTDTQYF.

The chain is built from TRBV6-4 and TRBJ2-1; D may be TRBD2 (6 bases). The CDR3 has 12 residues. Trimming shortened V by 8 bases and J by 8 bases, and 13 bases separated the two germline ends. Looked up from germline, CDR1 is MRHNA and CDR2 is SNTAGT. The CDR3 spells CASPPGGDEQFF. As DNA, the CDR3 is TGTGCCAGCCCCCCCGGGGGTGATGAGCAGTTCTTC.

CDR3 sequence (DNA): TGCAGCGTTGAAGCCGGGGATAGGTACGAGCAGTACTTC. It is translated as CSVEAGDRYEQYF. This sequence joins TRBV29-1 and TRBJ2-5, with a weak D call TRBD2 (5 bases). The DNA end lines up better with TRBJ2-7; the J call may be wrong. There are 13 residues in the CDR3. Looked up from germline, CDR1 is SQVTM and CDR2 is ANQGSEA.

The gene calls are TRBV28 and TRBJ1-1; D unresolved. CDR3 size: 11 residues. Trimming took off 6 bases at V and 1 base at J, with 3 bases between the two ends. Germline CDR1 reads MDHEN; CDR2 reads SYDVKM. The CDR3 DNA is TGTGCCAGCAGAGAGAACACTGAAGCTTTCTTT. Its protein product is CASRENTEAFF. Looking up the rest from reference TRBV28 and TRBJ1-1 gives the full variable domain: DVKVTQSSRYLVKRTGEKVFLECVQDMDHENMFWYRQDPGLGLRLIYFSYDVKMKEKGDIPEGYSVSREKKERFSLILESASTNQTSMYLCASRENTEAFFGQGTRLTVV.

This chain uses TRBV6-5 with TRBJ2-3, with D possibly TRBD2 on 5 matching bases. Between the trimmed V and J ends, which lost 2 bases and 6 bases, there was a span of 15 bases. The CDR3 length is 15 residues. From germline, CDR1 is MNHEY and CDR2 SVGAGI. The CDR3 bases are TGTGCCAGCAGTTACCGCGGGTCTAGATCGGATACGCAGTATTTT. Its protein product is CASSYRGSRSDTQYF.

The V call is TRBV19, the J call TRBJ2-4; D tentatively reads TRBD1 or TRBD2 (5 bases each). Germline V CDR1 and CDR2: LNHDA, SQIVND (reference sequence). This CDR3 region has 16 residues. V was trimmed by 4 bases and J by 5 bases, leaving 18 bases between them. The CDR3 sequence is CASSKRFTGRENIQYF. DNA of the CDR3: TGTGCCAGTAGTAAACGGTTCACGGGGCGGGAAAACATTCAGTACTTC.

J is TRBJ1-1 and V is TRBV28; 9 bases are shared with TRBD1. V lost 4 bases, J lost 6 bases, and 6 bases stayed unmatched. The CDR3 is 14 residues long. Germline V gene lookup returns CDR1 MDHEN and CDR2 SYDVKM. CDR3 residues: CASSWGQGMAEAFF. The DNA for the CDR3 is TGTGCCAGCAGTTGGGGACAGGGAATGGCTGAAGCTTTCTTT. The full variable domain, in which reference TRBV28 and TRBJ1-1 provide the parts outside the CDR3, is DVKVTQSSRYLVKRTGEKVFLECVQDMDHENMFWYRQDPGLGLRLIYFSYDVKMKEKGDIPEGYSVSREKKERFSLILESASTNQTSMYLCASSWGQGMAEAFFGQGTRLTVV.

The genes are TRBV27 and TRBJ2-2, with D tentatively TRBD1 (6 bases). The CDR3 is 17 amino acids. Germline V gene lookup returns CDR1 MNHEY and CDR2 SMNVEV (reference sequence). V was shortened by 2 bases and J by 4 bases, with 17 bases between the two germline ends. The CDR3 loop is CASSLRARGDSTGELFF. The CDR3 DNA reads TGTGCCAGCAGTTTAAGAGCCAGGGGAGACTCCACCGGGGAGCTGTTTTTT.

This rearrangement joins TRBV6-5 to TRBJ2-7; no firm D call. Germline V gene lookup returns CDR1 MNHEY and CDR2 SVGAGI. Trimming took off 5 bases at V and 2 bases at J, with 7 bases between the two ends. This CDR3 is built from 12 residues. The DNA for the CDR3 is TGTGCCAGCAGTCAAGTCCCCTACGAGCAGTACTTC. It specifies CASSQVPYEQYF.

The chain recombines TRBV5-1 with TRBJ2-1; 7 bases are a match to TRBD1. The CDR3 extends over 15 amino acids. V shed 0 bases, J shed 7 bases, and the junction held 7 bases outside the gene matches. From germline, CDR1 is SGHRS and CDR2 YFSETQ. The CDR3 DNA is TGCGCCAGCAGCTTGGAAGGGGGCCCGGGAAATGAGCAGTTCTTC. This codes for CASSLEGGPGNEQFF.

V gene TRBV29-1 combines with J gene TRBJ1-2; TRBD1 aligns across 8 bases. The germline V gene encodes CDR1 SQVTM and CDR2 ANQGSEA. With 3 bases clipped from V and 7 bases from J, the junction kept 10 bases outside the gene matches. The CDR3 has 14 residues. CDR3 region: CSVEPGQGVSGYTF. CDR3 bases: TGCAGCGTTGAGCCCGGACAGGGTGTGAGTGGCTACACCTTC.